This passage covers 10 T cell receptor beta chains from one sample sequenced in a study of T cell repertoires in cytomegalovirus infection. Antigens for these TCRs are unknown. TCRdb used MiXCR to reprocess the reads, holding one entry per CDR3 protein. The sample contains approximately 470,000 distinct CDR3 sequences, approximately 42% of which appear only once. Source: cultured PBMCs, taken from culture after CMV antigen stimulation. The receptors shown here come from a human donor in good health (CMV status not recorded). Some clones in this sample may be carry-over from other donors' samples.

The chain is built from TRBV7-9 and TRBJ1-4; D call uncertain. The CDR3 is made up of 13 amino acids. Germline V lookup: CDR1 SEHNR, CDR2 FQNEAQ (reference sequence). The CDR3 loop reads CASQGSANEKLFF. The CDR3 DNA sequence: TGTGCGTCCCAAGGATCAGCTAATGAAAAACTGTTTTTT.

This clonotype was counted only a few times. The V gene is TRBV7-2, the J gene TRBJ2-3; D is perhaps TRBD1 (6 bases). Trimming took off 0 bases at V and 6 bases at J, with 10 bases between the two ends. The germline gives CDR1 SGHTA, CDR2 FQGNSA. The CDR3 sequence is 14 residues long. CDR3 in amino acids: CASSLAGQSDTQYF. CDR3 DNA sequence: TGTGCCAGCAGCTTAGCCGGACAGTCGGATACGCAGTATTTT.

CDR3 sequence reads: CSASPDAYEQYF. The CDR3 nucleotides are TGCAGTGCTAGCCCAGACGCATACGAGCAGTACTTC. The J gene is TRBJ2-7, the V gene TRBV20-1, with D hard to call. The CDR3 covers 12 residues. Between the trimmed V and J ends, which lost 3 bases and 4 bases, there was a span of 10 bases. Germline V gene data show CDR1 as DFQATT and CDR2 as SNEGSKA (reference sequence).

This chain links TRBV7-9 with TRBJ1-2, with TRBD1 matching over 9 bases. V shed 5 bases, J shed 7 bases, and the junction held 8 bases outside the gene matches. Germline V CDR1 and CDR2: SEHNR, FQNEAQ (reference sequence). The CDR3 is made up of 14 amino acids. As DNA, the CDR3 is TGTGCCAGCAGCGCGGACAGGGGTTTGGGTGGCTACACCTTC. Amino acids: CASSADRGLGGYTF.

This chain joins TRBV23-1 and TRBJ1-5; D is unclear. TRBV23-1 is an open reading frame whose function is uncertain. This CDR3 contains 20 residues. Trimming removed 0 bases at V and 0 bases at J, with 21 bases between. CDR3 bases: TGCGCCAGCAGTCAATCGGGAGGATCTAAAAAACTCTATAGCAATCAGCCCCAGCATTTT. This codes for CASSQSGGSKKLYSNQPQHF.

The J gene is TRBJ2-5, the V gene TRBV2; D might be TRBD2 (7 bases). The CDR3 runs 13 residues. V was cut by 7 bases and J by 5 bases, with 14 bases left in between. Germline CDR1 reads SNHLY; CDR2 reads FYNNEI. As DNA, the CDR3 is TGTGCCAGCACGGCGGGGGCGTGGGAGACCCAGTACTTC. Translated: CASTAGAWETQYF.

The chain uses TRBV19 and TRBJ1-5, with D tentatively TRBD1 (6 bases). V was pared by 6 bases and J by 0 bases, with 15 bases between. This CDR3 is built from 16 residues. Germline V CDR1 and CDR2: LNHDA, SQIVND (reference sequence). CDR3 loop: CASRPIRGDSNQPQHF. The CDR3 nucleotides read TGTGCCAGTAGACCGATAAGGGGGGATAGCAATCAGCCCCAGCATTTT.

This clonotype has just a few counts. The chain is built from TRBV5-4 and TRBJ1-1; D possibly corresponds to TRBD1 (5 bases). In germline, CDR1 is SGHNT, CDR2 YYREEE (reference sequence). The CDR3 totals 14 residues. Trimming stripped 4 bases from V and 1 base from J, with 11 bases between. The CDR3 sequence is CASSVNQGNTEAFF. CDR3 in DNA: TGTGCCAGCAGCGTAAATCAGGGGAACACTGAAGCTTTCTTT.

V is TRBV4-1 and J is TRBJ2-7, with D hard to call. This CDR3 contains 15 residues. Germline CDR1 is MGHRA and CDR2 is YSYEKL. Trimming shortened V by 1 base and J by 2 bases, and 12 bases separated the two germline ends. The CDR3 here is CASSQGPGNTYEQYF. As DNA, the CDR3 is TGCGCCAGCAGCCAAGGGCCCGGCAACACCTACGAGCAGTACTTC.

The sample holds a few counts of this clonotype. The chain combines TRBV11-2 with TRBJ2-4; D is tentatively TRBD1 or TRBD2 (5 bases each). The V end lost 2 bases, the J end lost 7 bases, and 15 bases lay between the germline ends. CDR1 SGHAT and CDR2 FQNNGV come from the germline V gene. The CDR3 has 15 residues. CDR3 bases: TGTGCCAGCAGCTTACATCCTTTGAGGGGTAACATTCAGTACTTC. This sequence encodes CASSLHPLRGNIQYF.